These 29 T cell receptor beta chains were all obtained from the same sample, sequenced in a study of T cell changes during pregnancy in multiple sclerosis. Sequenced by immunoSEQ multiplex PCR; TCRdb stores in-frame clones only, minus some. Here the sample spans over 55,000 clones, around 93% being singletons. The sample here was peripheral blood, taken in the first trimester of pregnancy. The source of these receptors is a female donor with multiple sclerosis, enrolled in a pregnancy study.

The rearrangement uses TRBV7-2 and TRBJ2-2, with 14 bases matching TRBD2. The CDR3 sequence is 16 residues long. The J segment lost 1 base and the V segment lost 11 bases, leaving 6 bases of the junction unmatched. Germline CDR1 reads SGHTA; CDR2 reads FQGNSA. Written as DNA, the CDR3 is TGTGCCGGAAAGACTAGCGGGAGGGGGAACACCGGGGAGCTGTTTTTT. Translating gives CAGKTSGRGNTGELFF.

This chain connects TRBV19 to TRBJ1-2; 8 bases map to TRBD1. J lost 0 bases, V lost 5 bases, and 2 bases had no gene match. Germline V gene lookup returns CDR1 LNHDA and CDR2 SQIVND (reference sequence). This CDR3 is built from 14 residues. This CDR3 reads CASSVQGANYGYTF. The CDR3 DNA reads as TGTGCCAGTAGTGTACAGGGGGCTAACTATGGCTACACCTTC. The complete variable domain, with remaining parts taken from reference TRBV19 and TRBJ1-2, reads DGGITQSPKYLFRKEGQNVTLSCEQNLNHDAMYWYRQDPGQGLRLIYYSQIVNDFQKGDIAEGYSVSREKKESFPLTVTSAQKNPTAFYLCASSVQGANYGYTFGSGTRLTVV.

V and J are TRBV6-1 and TRBJ2-5; the match to TRBD1 covers 7 bases. Trimming at V came to 6 bases and at J to 1 base, leaving 2 bases not matched to a gene. The CDR3 runs to 13 residues. Germline loops: CDR1 MNHNS, CDR2 SASEGT. The CDR3 loop reads CASSTGAQETQYF. The CDR3 DNA reads TGTGCCAGCAGCACAGGGGCCCAAGAGACCCAGTACTTC.

This rearrangement joins TRBV5-8 to TRBJ1-1, with D uncertain. Germline CDR1 SGHTS, CDR2 YDEGEE. V gave up 1 base and J gave up 8 bases, with 3 bases separating them. This CDR3 comprises 10 residues. Written as DNA, the CDR3 is TGTGCCAGCAGCTTGACAGAAGCTTTCTTT. This translates into CASSLTEAFF.

The chain uses TRBV29-1 and TRBJ1-2; TRBD1 aligns across 10 bases. V lost 6 bases, J lost 4 bases, and 5 bases stayed unmatched. The CDR3 extends over 13 amino acids. Germline assignment: CDR1 SQVTM and CDR2 ANQGSEA. CDR3 DNA sequence: TGCAGCGTCCGACAGGGGGCGTCCTATGGCTACACCTTC. It yields the protein CSVRQGASYGYTF.

The chain joins TRBV18 to TRBJ1-1; D gene ambiguous. Deletions cut 3 bases from V and 4 bases from J, with 9 bases between. Germline-derived CDR1 and CDR2 are KGHSH and LQKENI. The CDR3 contains 13 residues. CDR3 in amino acids: CASSPIEGTEAFF. The CDR3 DNA sequence: TGTGCCAGCTCACCCATCGAGGGCACTGAAGCTTTCTTT. The full variable domain, its missing parts supplied by reference TRBV18 and TRBJ1-1, is NAGVMQNPRHLVRRRGQEARLRCSPMKGHSHVYWYRQLPEEGLKFMVYLQKENIIDESGMPKERFSAEFPKEGPSILRIQQVVRGDSAAYFCASSPIEGTEAFFGQGTRLTVV.

The chain employs TRBV4-3 and TRBJ2-5, with 9 bases lining up with TRBD1. Gene TRBJ2-7 matches the end of the DNA better, so the J call may be wrong. CDR3 length: 16 amino acids. Germline assignment: CDR1 LGHNA and CDR2 YSLEER. The CDR3 is CASSQDRTGATYEQYF. In DNA, the CDR3 is TGCGCCAGCAGCCAAGATCGGACAGGGGCAACCTACGAGCAGTACTTC.

This rearrangement joins TRBV5-1 to TRBJ2-7; D perhaps matches TRBD1 (6 bases). CDR3 length: 13 residues. Trimming left V 4 bases short and J 0 bases short, with 8 bases between. The germline V gene encodes CDR1 SGHRS and CDR2 YFSETQ. Written as DNA, the CDR3 is TGCGCCAGCAGCAGGGACATCTCCTACGAGCAGTACTTC. Residues: CASSRDISYEQYF.

J is TRBJ2-3 and V is TRBV5-6; D is possibly TRBD2 (6 bases). The CDR3 length is 15 residues. Germline V gives CDR1 SGHDT, CDR2 YYEEEE. The V and J ends lost 4 bases and 1 base respectively, with 13 bases between them. The CDR3 DNA follows: TGTGCCAGCAGCCCCCAGCGGGCTGGCACAGATACGCAGTATTTT. This encodes CASSPQRAGTDTQYF.

This chain uses TRBV19 with TRBJ2-7; TRBD2 aligns across 9 bases. Germline lookup yields CDR1 LNHDA and CDR2 SQIVND (reference sequence). The CDR3 totals 15 residues. V gave up 2 bases and J gave up 2 bases; unmatched junction bases: 4. The chain's CDR3 is CASSITREGAYEQYF. In nucleotides, the CDR3 is TGTGCCAGTAGTATAACGCGGGAGGGAGCCTACGAGCAGTACTTC.

The V and J genes are TRBV29-1 and TRBJ1-5; 7 bases map to TRBD1. CDR3 size: 13 residues. The germline gives CDR1 SQVTM, CDR2 ANQGSEA. The V and J ends lost 5 bases and 5 bases, in that order; junction bases with no gene match: 6. The CDR3 loop is CSVFDRAHQPQHF. In nucleotides, the CDR3 is TGCAGCGTTTTTGACAGGGCGCATCAGCCCCAGCATTTT.

The genes are TRBV6-1 and TRBJ2-7; tentative D call: TRBD2 (6 bases). V was pared by 6 bases and J by 2 bases, with 14 bases between. Germline values: CDR1 MNHNS, CDR2 SASEGT. The CDR3 runs 14 residues. The CDR3 reads CASRKVGLTYEQYF. The CDR3 nucleotides are TGTGCCAGCAGGAAGGTAGGACTAACCTACGAGCAGTACTTC.

This clone was detected only once. The gene calls are TRBV4-3 and TRBJ2-1; 9 nucleotides line up with TRBD2. This CDR3 has 19 amino acids. CDR1 and CDR2 from the germline V gene are LGHNA and YSLEER. J was trimmed by 0 bases and V by 1 base; bases with no gene match: 10. The CDR3 spells CASSQALRTSASSYNEQFF. The DNA for the CDR3 is TGCGCCAGCAGCCAAGCCCTGAGGACTAGCGCGAGCTCCTACAATGAGCAGTTCTTC.

The genes are TRBV19 and TRBJ2-1; 11 nucleotides match TRBD2. CDR3 length equals 15 residues. J lost 6 bases, V lost 5 bases, and 6 bases had no gene match. Per the germline V gene, CDR1 is LNHDA and CDR2 is SQIVND (reference sequence). In DNA, the CDR3 is TGTGCCAGTAGTGCCCGACTAGCGGGACCCAATGAGCAGTTCTTC. It is translated as CASSARLAGPNEQFF. Filled out from reference TRBV19 and TRBJ2-1, the complete variable domain reads DGGITQSPKYLFRKEGQNVTLSCEQNLNHDAMYWYRQDPGQGLRLIYYSQIVNDFQKGDIAEGYSVSREKKESFPLTVTSAQKNPTAFYLCASSARLAGPNEQFFGPGTRLTVL.

A single count supports this clone. V is TRBV5-6 and J is TRBJ1-1; 12 nucleotides match TRBD1. The CDR3 runs 17 residues. After removal of 4 bases from V and 5 bases from J, the junction contained 12 bases not matched to a gene. CDR1 is SGHDT and CDR2 is YYEEEE in the germline V gene. This CDR3 reads CASSVGQGAWEGTEAFF. The CDR3 bases are TGTGCCAGCAGCGTGGGACAGGGGGCGTGGGAAGGTACTGAAGCTTTCTTT.

This chain connects TRBV21-1 to TRBJ2-3; the D segment call TRBD2 is taken from the table without a DNA check. TRBV21-1 represents a pseudogene. The CDR3 has 14 residues. CDR3 sequence: CASSKGLGTDTQYF. CDR3 in DNA: TGTGCCAGCAGCAAAGGACTAGGAACAGATACGCAGTATTTT.

The chain recombines TRBV19 with TRBJ1-2, with D maybe TRBD1 (5 bases). The CDR3 runs 13 residues. CDR1 is LNHDA, CDR2 SQIVND, per germline (reference sequence). Trimming took 0 bases from V and 8 from J, leaving 10 bases between them. CDR3 nucleotide sequence: TGTGCCAGTAGTATAGAAGGAAGGGGAGGCTACACCTTC. It is translated as CASSIEGRGGYTF.

The rearrangement links TRBV15 to TRBJ2-1; 10 bases agree with TRBD1. Per the germline V gene, CDR1 is LNHNV and CDR2 is YYDKDF (reference sequence). The V and J ends lost 1 base and 7 bases, in that order; junction bases with no gene match: 19. CDR3 length: 20 residues. CDR3 region: CATSRATGGFPAGVRNEQFF. The CDR3 region has the DNA TGTGCCACCAGCAGAGCGACAGGGGGCTTCCCAGCGGGAGTGCGGAATGAGCAGTTCTTC.

The genes are TRBV7-2 and TRBJ1-5, with D unclear. The CDR3 has 15 residues. Per the germline V gene, CDR1 is SGHTA and CDR2 is FQGNSA. The V gene lost 1 base and the J gene lost 7 bases, with 14 bases spanning the gap. The CDR3, as DNA: TGTGCCAGCAGCTTAGGGTCGGCAGCTAGACAGCCCCAGCATTTT. Protein sequence: CASSLGSAARQPQHF. Supplemented by reference TRBV7-2 and TRBJ1-5, the full variable domain reads GAGVSQSPSNKVTEKGKDVELRCDPISGHTALYWYRQSLGQGLEFLIYFQGNSAPDKSGLPSDRFSAERTGGSVSTLTIQRTQQEDSAVYLCASSLGSAARQPQHFGDGTRLSIL.

This clone came up once. The chain employs TRBV9 and TRBJ2-4; D is perhaps TRBD1 (6 bases). V gave up 0 bases and J gave up 3 bases, with 13 bases separating them. CDR1 is SGDLS and CDR2 is YYNGEE in the germline V gene. CDR3 size: 16 residues. DNA for the CDR3: TGTGCCAGCAGCGTAGAGGGGGAGAGGGGCAAAAACATTCAGTACTTC. Translated: CASSVEGERGKNIQYF. Combining the CDR3 with reference TRBV9 and TRBJ2-4 gives the whole variable domain DSGVTQTPKHLITATGQRVTLRCSPRSGDLSVYWYQQSLDQGLQFLIQYYNGEERAKGNILERFSAQQFPDLHSELNLSSLELGDSALYFCASSVEGERGKNIQYFGAGTRLSVL.

The chain couples TRBV18 to TRBJ2-1, with 9 bases identical to TRBD1. J gave up 7 bases and V 5 bases, and 15 bases lay outside the gene matches. The CDR3 length is 17 residues. Germline V gives CDR1 KGHSH, CDR2 LQKENI. The CDR3 sequence is CASSTYPGTGYGNEQFF. The CDR3, as DNA: TGTGCCAGCTCAACTTACCCCGGGACAGGGTATGGGAATGAGCAGTTCTTC.

The chain links TRBV5-8 to TRBJ2-3; 11 bases line up with TRBD2. The trim removed 4 bases at V and 0 bases at J, leaving 4 bases unmatched. The germline CDR1 and CDR2 sequences are SGHTS and YDEGEE. This CDR3 is 16 amino acids long. The CDR3 region has the DNA TGTGCCAGCAGCCTATGGACTAGCGGGAGCACAGATACGCAGTATTTT. Translating gives CASSLWTSGSTDTQYF.

The V and J genes are TRBV5-5 and TRBJ2-1, with TRBD2 matching over 7 bases. CDR1 SGHKS and CDR2 YYEKEE come from the germline V gene (reference sequence). This CDR3 is built from 15 residues. V lost 1 base and J lost 3; bases outside the gene matches: 4. The CDR3 region is CASSLLTSLYNEQFF. As DNA, the CDR3 is TGTGCCAGCAGCTTGCTGACTAGCCTCTACAATGAGCAGTTCTTC.

This clone showed up just once. The chain couples TRBV14 to TRBJ1-1, with 7 bases identical to TRBD1. The CDR3 is 15 residues long. The J segment lost 1 base and the V segment lost 7 bases, leaving 9 bases of the junction unmatched. Germline V CDR1 and CDR2: SGHDN, FVKESK. CDR3 amino acids: CASIPREGANTEAFF. DNA for the CDR3: TGTGCCAGCATCCCCCGAGAGGGGGCGAACACTGAAGCTTTCTTT.

This rearrangement joins TRBV10-3 to TRBJ1-2; D is unclear. Trimming pared 8 bases from V and 0 bases from J, leaving 13 bases between. CDR1 ENHRY and CDR2 SYGVKD come from the germline V gene. The CDR3 contains 14 residues. The CDR3 reads CAIGSEEPNYGYTF. The CDR3 bases are TGTGCCATCGGGTCGGAGGAGCCTAACTATGGCTACACCTTC.

This chain uses TRBV6-1 with TRBJ1-2, with a possible D match to TRBD1 (6 bases). The CDR3 length is 13 residues. Germline V gene sequence: CDR1 MNHNS, CDR2 SASEGT. V was pared by 7 bases and J by 1 base, with 10 bases between. The CDR3 reads CASNRAFNYGYTF. The CDR3 region has the DNA TGTGCCAGCAACAGGGCTTTTAACTATGGCTACACCTTC.

This chain uses TRBV19 with TRBJ1-5; no definite D call. Between the trimmed V and J ends, which lost 0 bases and 7 bases, there was a span of 7 bases. In germline, CDR1 is LNHDA, CDR2 SQIVND (reference sequence). The CDR3 length is 13 residues. The CDR3 bases are TGTGCCAGTAGTATAGACCCGAGCCAGCCCCAGCATTTT. As protein: CASSIDPSQPQHF.

The chain has TRBV5-6 and TRBJ2-7; the D is unclear. Germline V CDR1 and CDR2: SGHDT, YYEEEE. CDR3 length equals 12 residues. Deletions cut 2 bases from V and 6 bases from J, with 9 bases between. In DNA, the CDR3 is TGTGCCAGCAGCTTCGGGTTCGGCGAGCAGTACTTC. This sequence encodes CASSFGFGEQYF.

The chain recombines TRBV7-6 with TRBJ2-5; 8 bases match TRBD1. The junction had 15 bases not matched to a gene; V was cut back by 5 bases and J by 4 bases. The CDR3 sequence is 17 residues long. The germline gives CDR1 SGHVS, CDR2 FNYEAQ. The CDR3 loop reads CASSDILGVDRAETQYF. Written as DNA, the CDR3 is TGTGCCAGCAGCGACATATTGGGGGTGGACAGGGCAGAGACCCAGTACTTC.